This T cell receptor (beta chain) was retrieved from a study of blood T cell repertoires in COVID-19 (dated by TCRdb to about 2020). For the study in its entirety: Samples covering the acute and convalescent phases of COVID-19 were provided by collaborators in the United States, Italy and Spain. The repertoires were released in a freely available public database intended as a resource for research on the immune response to SARS-CoV-2. The samples were drawn from two sources: the first 160 participants of the ongoing ImmuneRACE study, and about 1,300 subjects contributed by 6 global collaborators. The material from the prospective study consisted of cDNA or gDNA derived from T cells, B-cell-depleted T cells, or PBMCs. Where available, HLA class I and class II types were taken from metadata supplied by the sample provider and were not determined by assay-based typing. Deeply sampled blood TCRbeta repertoires from subjects exposed to, actively infected with, or recovered from COVID-19 were included in the dataset. Sample metadata almost always included a de-identified subject ID, COVID-19 status, age in years and sex. The full study reports these points: The quantity of clinical and demographic metadata differed by source and by participant and was supplied without curation.

CDR3 length: 16 amino acids, cysteine to phenylalanine. Only the CDR3 portion is preserved as DNA: 48 bases, with reading frame beginning at the first base. CDR1 and CDR2, looked up from the germline V gene, are SNHLY and FYNNEI. V is cut back by 2 bases and J by 1 base, with 3 bases in the junction unmatched. For this clone: Its binding antigen is unknown. No qualities accompany the bases; no much larger clone lies one base away.

Collaborating institutions collected whole blood in K2EDTA tubes following their own protocols. For TCRbeta analysis, collaborators shipped samples in one of three forms: frozen whole blood, isolated PBMCs, or DNA extracted from either of those sample types. TCRbeta CDR3 regions were amplified from genomic DNA by means of the immunoSEQ Assay, a bias-controlled multiplex PCR. The source study handled its data this way. The number of nucleated cells in each sample was estimated by amplification of reference gene primers within the assay. To quantify the absolute abundance of each unique TCRbeta CDR3 rearrangement, sequence reads were collapsed and filtered. Productive Simpson clonality was computed per sample as the square root of Simpson's diversity index over productive rearrangements. Here the immuneACCESS table is served through TCRdb, limited to in-frame sequences with V and J called. Missing clones are a known gap in these copies; in checked studies unresolved V genes cover under half, and the rest lacks a known reason. The V and J calls and clone size were taken over from that table, and D and trimming were inferred from the DNA. This sample gives roughly 34,000 clones in total; over 75% of them show up just once. Around 15% of the sample belongs to the ten largest clones.

The V and J genes are TRBV2 and TRBJ2-5; a stretch of 11 junction bases matches TRBD2. What was sequenced was peripheral blood. This clonotype originated in a man in his sixties with active COVID-19. Read as DNA, the sequence is TGTGCCAGCAGTGAACTGACTAGCGGGGCCCAAGAGACCCAGTACTTC. Translated, this is CASSELTSGAQETQYF.